This TCR beta chain was captured by sequencing in a study of blood T cell repertoires in COVID-19 (dated by TCRdb to 2019 to 2021). Turning to the overall study: Samples from collaborators originated in the United States, Italy and Spain and spanned both the acute and convalescent phases of COVID-19. Deeply sampled blood TCRbeta repertoires from subjects exposed to, actively infected with, or recovered from COVID-19 were included in the dataset. Samples were obtained from the ongoing ImmuneRACE study (first 160 participants) and from 1,254 subjects provided by 6 global collaborators. The prospective study material was composed of cDNA or gDNA derived from T cells, B-cell-depleted T cells, or PBMCs. Nearly every sample came with metadata listing a de-identified subject ID, COVID-19 status, age in years and sex. HLA class I and class II types, where available, came from metadata supplied by the sample provider rather than from assay-based typing. The repertoires were released in a freely available public database intended as a resource for research on the immune response to SARS-CoV-2. Here is what the overall study found, with its caveats: Clinical and demographic metadata were provided uncurated, with the amount varying by source and participant.

The germline V gene (reference sequence) yields MNHNY for CDR1 and SVGAGI for CDR2. At the junction V is shortened by 6 bases and J by 0 bases; bases outside the gene matches: 12. From the cysteine up to the phenylalanine, the CDR3 has a length of 19 residues. Just the 57-base CDR3 DNA is kept, in frame starting at base 1. One collaborating source in Seattle enrolled patients during active infection and followed them longitudinally through the course of disease. The collaborating institutions used their own protocols to collect whole blood in K2EDTA tubes. Collaborator samples were shipped for TCRbeta analysis as frozen whole blood, isolated PBMCs, or DNA extracted from either sample type. The immunoSEQ Assay, a bias-controlled multiplex PCR, was used to amplify TCRbeta CDR3 regions from genomic DNA. The original pipeline was this. Within the assay, amplification of reference gene primers was used to estimate how many nucleated cells each sample contained. To quantify the absolute abundance of each unique TCRbeta CDR3 rearrangement, sequence reads were collapsed and filtered. For each sample, productive Simpson clonality was calculated by taking the square root of Simpson's diversity index across productive rearrangements. TCRdb took over this immuneACCESS table, retaining in-frame rearrangements with V and J assigned. Such tables are incomplete; in checked studies, under half of the missing clones stem from an unresolved V gene, and the remainder is unexplained. V and J calls and clone size come straight from that table; D and trimming were deduced from the DNA. Within this sample are approximately 340,000 clones, with around 90% of them counted one time only. The top ten clonotypes cover roughly a tenth of the sample.

About this clone: Its antigen has not been determined. The sample holds no much larger clone one base away, and base qualities are not on file.

The TCR sequence derives from a man aged 25 to 45 with COVID-19, enrolled during active disease. The sample comprised peripheral blood. The chain is made from TRBV6-6 and TRBJ2-6, with 9 junctional bases fitting TRBD1. The nucleotides are TGTGCCAGCAGCTCTCTTCCGGGACAGGGTTACTCTGGGGCCAACGTCCTGACTTTC. This codes for CASSSLPGQGYSGANVLTF.